This T cell receptor beta chain was recovered during a study of shared clonotypes between healthy human individuals. Assay used: immunoSEQ multiplex PCR; TCRdb lists only in-frame clones, some missing. The sample contains fewer than 850,000 clones, 55% to 75% of which appear only once. Germline V gene data show CDR1 as SGHDN and CDR2 as FVKESK. This CDR3 has 15 residues. This sequence joins TRBV14 and TRBJ2-5; TRBD2 agrees at 9 bases. The J call is doubtful: the DNA matches TRBJ2-7 better. This receptor was identified in a woman aged 25 to 39 in good health. Sequencing was performed on memory CD4+ T cells sorted from blood. Subset reported: CD45RA-negative fraction. CDR3 in amino acids: CASSQGLAGNYEQYF. DNA for the CDR3: TGTGCCAGCAGCCAGGGGCTAGCGGGAAACTACGAGCAGTACTTC.